Included here is one T cell receptor (beta chain) sequence, with context. This clonotype showed up just a few times. Its antigen target is currently unknown. No base quality information exists; no much larger clone differs at one position. The CDR3 sequence holds 17 residues, the cysteine and phenylalanine included. The retained sequence is limited to the CDR3, 51 bases, with the frame set at the first base. As encoded in the germline V gene, CDR1 is SGHTA while CDR2 is FQGTGA. At the junction V is shortened by 3 bases and J by 0 bases, with 15 bases in between. The sample is drawn from a study of T cell repertoires in cytomegalovirus infection (dated by TCRdb to between 2018 and 2021). Looking at the study overall: Because public TCR beta signatures pointed to carriage of CMV infection together with the matching HLA type, the HLA type of each donor mattered for the analysis. Results and caveats for the whole study, not just this receptor: The ex vivo response was dominated by HLA-C-restricted CMV-specific TCR beta clonotypes, and the single most frequent clonotype in two of eight donors was supplied by these HLA-C-restricted clonotypes. In both this cohort and an independent roughly 350-donor cohort, the cumulative frequency of public TCR beta family members distinguished carriers of CMV infection plus the relevant HLA type.

The sample was run on an Illumina HiSeq 1500. The raw public reads went through TCRdb reprocessing: fastp at Q25, MiXCR clone calling, in-frame beta chains kept. Every CDR3 protein is listed once, alongside the most common genes and DNA of its rows. This sample holds around 190,000 distinct CDR3 sequences; 13% to 15% were observed only once. Around 27% of the sample rests with the top ten. This TCR was recovered from a human donor in good health (CMV status not recorded). Some clones in this sample may be carry-over from other donors' samples. The chain couples TRBV7-3 to TRBJ2-1; TRBD2 is possibly the D segment (6 matching bases). Sequencing was performed on PBMCs. In nucleotide form, the sequence is TGTGCCAGCAGCTTCGGCGGAGCGGGCTCCTCCTACAATGAGCAGTTCTTC. Translated, this is CASSFGGAGSSYNEQFF.